This T cell receptor beta chain was captured in a study of blood T cell repertoires in COVID-19. Participant-given clinical history determined each cohort assignment. The CDR3 spans 14 residues. Germline loops: CDR1 SGHRS, CDR2 YFSETQ. J gave up 7 bases and V 1 base, and 5 bases lay outside the gene matches. Clones were read by immunoSEQ multiplex PCR, and TCRdb kept only the in-frame ones, dropping some. Among hundreds of thousands of clones listed, nearly 90% were seen once. The sequence came from a woman between 18 and 30 years old with acute COVID-19. The chain recombines TRBV5-1 with TRBJ2-1; 7 nucleotides match TRBD2. Sequenced: PBMCs or T cells enriched from blood (not recorded which). The CDR3 region has the DNA TGCGCCAGCAGCTTGCGGGGAGGGGTGAATGAGCAGTTCTTC. Translation: CASSLRGGVNEQFF.